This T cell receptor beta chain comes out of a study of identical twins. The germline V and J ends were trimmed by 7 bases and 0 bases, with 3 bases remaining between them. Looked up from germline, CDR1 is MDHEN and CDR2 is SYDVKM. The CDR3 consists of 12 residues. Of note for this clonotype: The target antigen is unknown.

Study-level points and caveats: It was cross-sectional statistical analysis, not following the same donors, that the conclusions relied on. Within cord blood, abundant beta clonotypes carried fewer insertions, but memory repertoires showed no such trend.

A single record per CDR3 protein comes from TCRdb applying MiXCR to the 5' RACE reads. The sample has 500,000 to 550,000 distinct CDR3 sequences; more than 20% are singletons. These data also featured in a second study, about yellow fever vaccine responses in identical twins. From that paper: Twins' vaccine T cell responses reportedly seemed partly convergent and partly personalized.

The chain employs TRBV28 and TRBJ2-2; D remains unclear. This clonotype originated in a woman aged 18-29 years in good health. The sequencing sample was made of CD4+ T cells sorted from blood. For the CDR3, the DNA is TGTGCCAGCACCTCGAACACCGGGGAGCTGTTTTTT. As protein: CASTSNTGELFF. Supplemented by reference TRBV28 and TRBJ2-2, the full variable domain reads DVKVTQSSRYLVKRTGEKVFLECVQDMDHENMFWYRQDPGLGLRLIYFSYDVKMKEKGDIPEGYSVSREKKERFSLILESASTNQTSMYLCASTSNTGELFFGEGSRLTVL.